Presented here are 11 T cell receptor beta chains from one specimen sequenced in a study of blood T cell repertoires in COVID-19. TCRdb's table, derived via immunoSEQ multiplex PCR, lists solely in-frame clones and lacks some. The repertoire holds tens of thousands of clones, with 65% to 90% as singletons. Sequenced input: peripheral blood. These receptor sequences come from a man in his fifties or sixties with COVID-19, enrolled during active disease.

J is TRBJ2-1 and V is TRBV9; 7 bases are a match to TRBD2. CDR3 length equals 16 residues. CDR1 and CDR2 from the germline V gene are SGDLS and YYNGEE. The V gene end was trimmed by 0 bases and the J gene end by 4 bases; junction bases not matched to a gene: 7. The CDR3 sequence: CASSVGEGSPYNEQFF. CDR3 nucleotides: TGTGCCAGCAGCGTAGGGGAGGGTTCCCCATACAATGAGCAGTTCTTC.

This chain joins TRBV10-3 and TRBJ2-7; 11 nucleotides align to TRBD2. The ends lost 6 bases at V and 4 bases at J; junction bases unmatched: 5. The CDR3 runs 14 residues. Per germline, CDR1 ENHRY and CDR2 SYGVKD. The chain's CDR3 is CAISSTSGSYEQYF. CDR3 bases: TGTGCCATCAGCTCCACTAGCGGGAGTTACGAGCAGTACTTC.

This clone came up once. The V call is TRBV4-3, the J call TRBJ1-2, with D unresolved. Germline CDR1 reads LGHNA; CDR2 reads YSLEER. Trimming removed 8 bases at V and 4 bases at J, with 17 bases between. CDR3 length equals 14 residues. The CDR3 DNA reads TGCGCCAGCCACCTGTCGGGGTCTGGCTATGGCTACACCTTC. Amino acids: CASHLSGSGYGYTF.

The chain uses TRBV30 and TRBJ1-2, with D maybe TRBD1 (6 bases). This CDR3 contains 14 residues. Germline V gives CDR1 GTSNPN, CDR2 SVGIG (reference sequence). The V end was cut by 4 bases, the J end by 4 bases, with 16 bases between. The CDR3, as DNA: TGTGCCTGGACCTCGAGTGGGGGCCGCTATGGCTACACCTTC. The encoded protein is CAWTSSGGRYGYTF.

The chain combines TRBV6-5 with TRBJ2-7; a possible D gene is TRBD2 (6 bases). Trimming removed 5 bases at V and 5 bases at J, with 19 bases between. The CDR3 is 15 amino acids. Germline V CDR1 and CDR2: MNHEY, SVGAGI. The CDR3 loop reads CASSPRSGVQNEQYF. The CDR3 DNA reads TGTGCCAGCAGTCCCCGCTCGGGGGTCCAGAACGAGCAGTACTTC.

In its sample, this clone was seen once. The gene calls are TRBV19 and TRBJ1-2; TRBD1 might be the D (6 bases). The CDR3 is 13 amino acids. V dropped 4 bases and J dropped 4 bases, with 10 bases sitting between them. Germline V gene data show CDR1 as LNHDA and CDR2 as SQIVND (reference sequence). CDR3 residues: CASSTTDSYGYTF. Written as DNA, the CDR3 is TGTGCCAGTAGTACTACGGACAGCTATGGCTACACCTTC.

The CDR3, as DNA: TGTGCCAGCAGCGTAGGTCCCGGGGGAAGCACAGATACGCAGTATTTT. The encoded protein is CASSVGPGGSTDTQYF. The chain uses TRBV9 and TRBJ2-3, with a possible D match to TRBD2 (6 bases). Trimming shortened V by 0 bases and J by 0 bases, and 11 bases separated the two germline ends. The CDR3 runs to 16 residues. In germline, CDR1 is SGDLS, CDR2 YYNGEE.

This clone has just a few counts. The chain uses TRBV25-1 and TRBJ1-1; D unresolved. The CDR3 sequence is 12 residues long. Germline values: CDR1 MGHDK, CDR2 SYGVNS. V lost 3 bases and J lost 4, with 6 bases in between. CDR3 residues: CASSDIGTEAFF. The CDR3 nucleotides read TGTGCCAGCAGTGATATCGGCACTGAAGCTTTCTTT.

V and J are TRBV7-2 and TRBJ2-3, with 10 bases lining up with TRBD2. Germline CDR1 is SGHTA and CDR2 is FQGNSA. V shed 5 bases and J 3 bases; nucleotides not matched to a gene: 5. The CDR3 length is 15 residues. The CDR3 DNA sequence: TGTGCCAGCAGCCCTAGCGGGAGAGGGACAGATACGCAGTATTTT. It specifies CASSPSGRGTDTQYF.

The chain combines TRBV6-2 or TRBV6-3 with TRBJ2-1; possible D gene TRBD1, 7 bases. This CDR3 contains 16 residues. V lost 4 bases and J 3 bases, leaving 16 bases between the germline ends. Germline V gene data show CDR1 as MNHEY and CDR2 as SVGEGT. The CDR3 loop is CASSLVGRGVYNEQFF. CDR3 DNA sequence: TGTGCCAGCAGTTTGGTCGGCAGGGGGGTCTACAATGAGCAGTTCTTC.

This clone was detected a few times. The CDR3 spells CASSLVGAGLSYEQYF. DNA for the CDR3: TGCGCCAGCAGCTTGGTGGGGGCAGGCCTCTCCTACGAGCAGTACTTC. The chain is built from TRBV5-1 and TRBJ2-7; a weak D match, TRBD1 (6 bases). The germline V and J ends were trimmed by 0 bases and 0 bases, with 13 bases remaining between them. The CDR3 has 16 amino acids. Per germline, CDR1 SGHRS and CDR2 YFSETQ. The full variable domain, with the rest looked up from reference TRBV5-1 and TRBJ2-7, is KAGVTQTPRYLIKTRGQQVTLSCSPISGHRSVSWYQQTPGQGLQFLFEYFSETQRNKGNFPGRFSGRQFSNSRSEMNVSTLELGDSALYLCASSLVGAGLSYEQYFGPGTRLTVT.